These T cell receptor beta chains were read from a single sample in a study of lymphopenia after photon versus proton radiotherapy. The repertoire was sequenced with immunoSEQ multiplex PCR; TCRdb's copy has only in-frame clones and lacks some. The top ten hold around 4.9% of the sample, which has about 26,000 clones, approximately 85% seen once. Source: peripheral blood, taken from a patient treated with photon-based radiotherapy. The receptors originated from a man younger than 45 with gastric cancer. Both conserved end residues are part of each CDR3. The D gene is left open where the match is weak. Not all rows give a size; the values are once, few, many and, for expanded clones, a class.

V gene: TRBV27
J gene: TRBJ1-2
D gene: NA
clone size: NA
CDR3 DNA: TGTGCCAGCAGTGCTCTGGACGGAATAAACTATGGCTACACCTTC
CDR3 protein: CASSALDGINYGYTF

V gene: TRBV7-9
J gene: TRBJ2-7
D gene: NA
clone size: NA
CDR3 DNA: TGTGCCAGCAGCCGACGGGAGAGGTCCTACGAGCAGTACTTC
CDR3 protein: CASSRRERSYEQYF

V gene: TRBV11-2
J gene: TRBJ1-2
D gene: TRBD1
clone size: few
CDR3 DNA: TGTGCCAGCAGCCCGACAGGGGGCGGGGGCTACACCTTC
CDR3 protein: CASSPTGGGGYTF

V gene: TRBV9
J gene: TRBJ1-2
D gene: NA
clone size: NA
CDR3 DNA: TGTGCCAGCAGCCCACTGACAGTTTACTATGGCTACACCTTC
CDR3 protein: CASSPLTVYYGYTF

V gene: TRBV27
J gene: TRBJ2-5
D gene: TRBD2
clone size: NA
CDR3 DNA: TGTGCCAGCAGTTTACTAGCGGGAGGGCCACAGACCCAGTACTTC
CDR3 protein: CASSLLAGGPQTQYF

V gene: TRBV5-1
J gene: TRBJ2-6
D gene: NA
clone size: NA
CDR3 DNA: TGCGCCAGCAGCTTGACGGGGAGCTCTGGGGCCAACGTCCTGACTTTC
CDR3 protein: CASSLTGSSGANVLTF

V gene: TRBV1
J gene: TRBJ1-3
D gene: NA
clone size: few
CDR3 DNA: TGCACCAGCAGCCAAACATATGGAAACACCATATATTTT
CDR3 protein: CTSSQTYGNTIYF

V gene: TRBV9
J gene: TRBJ1-5
D gene: NA
clone size: NA
CDR3 DNA: TGTGCCAGCAGCGTACGTGATAGCAATCAGCCCCAGCATTTT
CDR3 protein: CASSVRDSNQPQHF

V gene: TRBV2
J gene: TRBJ2-7
D gene: TRBD2
clone size: NA
CDR3 DNA: TGTGCCAGCAAGAATGGCGGGAGGGCCGGCTACGAGCAGTACTTC
CDR3 protein: CASKNGGRAGYEQYF

V gene: TRBV19
J gene: TRBJ1-4
D gene: NA
clone size: NA
CDR3 DNA: TGTGCCAGTAGTGACAGACCTAATGAAAAACTGTTTTTT
CDR3 protein: CASSDRPNEKLFF

V gene: TRBV5-8
J gene: TRBJ1-2
D gene: TRBD1
clone size: NA
CDR3 DNA: TGTGCCAGCAGCCTCCCGACAGGGGGCTATGGCTACACCTTC
CDR3 protein: CASSLPTGGYGYTF

V gene: TRBV6-1
J gene: TRBJ2-1
D gene: NA
clone size: NA
CDR3 DNA: TGTGCCAGCAATCGCCCCTACGAGCAGTTCTTC
CDR3 protein: CASNRPYEQFF

V gene: TRBV14
J gene: TRBJ2-5
D gene: NA
clone size: NA
CDR3 DNA: TGTGCCAGCAGCCAAGTACAAGGGGTGGAGACCCAGTACTTC
CDR3 protein: CASSQVQGVETQYF

V gene: TRBV9
J gene: TRBJ1-1
D gene: NA
clone size: NA
CDR3 DNA: TGTGCCAGCAGCGTAGGGGGGGCGGAGAACACTGAAGCTTTCTTT
CDR3 protein: CASSVGGAENTEAFF

V gene: TRBV11-2
J gene: TRBJ2-7
D gene: NA
clone size: NA
CDR3 DNA: TGTGCCAGCAGCTCCCAGCCAGAAGTCTACGAGCAGTACTTC
CDR3 protein: CASSSQPEVYEQYF

V gene: TRBV9
J gene: TRBJ1-1
D gene: NA
clone size: NA
CDR3 DNA: TGTGCCAGCAGCGTTGCAGGGCTGACTGAAGCTTTCTTT
CDR3 protein: CASSVAGLTEAFF

V gene: TRBV19
J gene: TRBJ1-3
D gene: NA
clone size: NA
CDR3 DNA: TGTGCCAGTAGTATTCAGGCCGACTCTGGAAACACCATATATTTT
CDR3 protein: CASSIQADSGNTIYF

V gene: TRBV19
J gene: TRBJ1-1
D gene: NA
clone size: NA
CDR3 DNA: TGTGCCAGTAGTAGGCGGTCCAACACTGAAGCTTTCTTT
CDR3 protein: CASSRRSNTEAFF

V gene: TRBV6-5
J gene: TRBJ2-1
D gene: NA
clone size: NA
CDR3 DNA: TGTGCCAGCAGACGCCTCGGGCTCTACAATGAGCAGTTCTTC
CDR3 protein: CASRRLGLYNEQFF

V gene: TRBV10-3
J gene: TRBJ2-3
D gene: TRBD1
clone size: NA
CDR3 DNA: TGTGCCATTTCCGGGACAGGGGTGCAGGCAGATACGCAGTATTTT
CDR3 protein: CAISGTGVQADTQYF

V gene: TRBV14
J gene: TRBJ2-7
D gene: TRBD1
clone size: NA
CDR3 DNA: TGTGCCAGCACGAAGACAGGGCCCTACGAGCAGTACTTC
CDR3 protein: CASTKTGPYEQYF

V gene: TRBV28
J gene: TRBJ1-4
D gene: NA
clone size: few
CDR3 DNA: TGTGCCAGCAGTTTGCCGCAGGGAGATGAAAAACTGTTTTTT
CDR3 protein: CASSLPQGDEKLFF

V gene: TRBV6-4
J gene: TRBJ2-1
D gene: TRBD2
clone size: once
CDR3 DNA: TGTGCCAGCTCCACCTCCGGGACTAGCGGGGGCTATGAGCAGTTCTTC
CDR3 protein: CASSTSGTSGGYEQFF

V gene: TRBV5-6
J gene: TRBJ1-5
D gene: NA
clone size: NA
CDR3 DNA: TGTGCCAGCAGCTTGGGGGGGGGTCAGCCCCAGCATTTT
CDR3 protein: CASSLGGGQPQHF

V gene: TRBV7-9
J gene: TRBJ2-7
D gene: TRBD2
clone size: NA
CDR3 DNA: TGTGCCAGCAGCCCAGGGACTAGCGTCATCTACGAGCAGTACTTC
CDR3 protein: CASSPGTSVIYEQYF

V gene: TRBV7-2
J gene: TRBJ1-2
D gene: NA
clone size: NA
CDR3 DNA: TGTGCCAGCAGCTTAGGTATAGCGGGGTTTTATGGCTACACCTTC
CDR3 protein: CASSLGIAGFYGYTF

V gene: TRBV5-1
J gene: TRBJ2-7
D gene: TRBD2
clone size: medium-sized
CDR3 DNA: TGCGCCAGCAGCTTAGCGGGGAGCTCCTACGAGCAGTACTTC
CDR3 protein: CASSLAGSSYEQYF

V gene: TRBV5-4
J gene: TRBJ1-2
D gene: NA
clone size: NA
CDR3 DNA: TGTGCCAGCAGCCCGGAAAGTGGGGTAGACTATGGCTACACCTTC
CDR3 protein: CASSPESGVDYGYTF

V gene: TRBV18
J gene: TRBJ1-1
D gene: NA
clone size: NA
CDR3 DNA: TGTGCCAGCTCACCAGGGATAGACGGATATGAAGCTTTCTTT
CDR3 protein: CASSPGIDGYEAFF

V gene: TRBV7-2
J gene: TRBJ2-7
D gene: NA
clone size: once
CDR3 DNA: TGTGCCAGCAGCCCCCAGGGCGGATCCTACGAGCAGTACTTC
CDR3 protein: CASSPQGGSYEQYF

V gene: TRBV2
J gene: TRBJ1-3
D gene: NA
clone size: NA
CDR3 DNA: TGTGCCAGCAGGGTAGACAGATCCCCTGGAAACACCATATATTTT
CDR3 protein: CASRVDRSPGNTIYF

V gene: TRBV6-4
J gene: TRBJ2-3
D gene: TRBD2
clone size: NA
CDR3 DNA: TGTGCCAGCAGTAAAACTAGCGAGACAGATACGCAGTATTTT
CDR3 protein: CASSKTSETDTQYF

V gene: TRBV6-1
J gene: TRBJ2-7
D gene: TRBD1
clone size: NA
CDR3 DNA: TGTGCCAGCAGCGAACAGGACAGGGGGCGCTACGAGCAGTACTTC
CDR3 protein: CASSEQDRGRYEQYF

V gene: TRBV5-5
J gene: TRBJ2-2
D gene: TRBD1
clone size: NA
CDR3 DNA: TGTGCCAGCAGCTTAAGGACAGGGCTAGCGGGGGAGCTGTTTTTT
CDR3 protein: CASSLRTGLAGELFF

V gene: TRBV7-9
J gene: TRBJ2-2
D gene: NA
clone size: once
CDR3 DNA: TGTGCCAGCAGCTTAGCGCGTCAGGGGTTTGCCGGGGAGCTGTTTTTT
CDR3 protein: CASSLARQGFAGELFF

V gene: TRBV6-6
J gene: TRBJ1-2
D gene: NA
clone size: NA
CDR3 DNA: TGTGCCAGCAGCCCGGGAGGGAAGGCTAACTATGGCTACACCTTC
CDR3 protein: CASSPGGKANYGYTF

V gene: TRBV7-9
J gene: TRBJ2-2
D gene: NA
clone size: NA
CDR3 DNA: TGTGCCAGCAGGAGGGACGGGAACACCGGGGAGCTGTTTTTT
CDR3 protein: CASRRDGNTGELFF

V gene: TRBV19
J gene: TRBJ1-4
D gene: NA
clone size: NA
CDR3 DNA: TGTGCCAGTAGGGGCGGACTGCAAGGTGAAAAACTGTTTTTT
CDR3 protein: CASRGGLQGEKLFF

V gene: TRBV5-1
J gene: TRBJ1-6
D gene: NA
clone size: NA
CDR3 DNA: TGCGCCAGCAGCCCCACAGGGTCCTATAATTCACCCCTCCACTTT
CDR3 protein: CASSPTGSYNSPLHF

V gene: TRBV11-3
J gene: TRBJ2-1
D gene: TRBD2
clone size: NA
CDR3 DNA: TGTGCCAGCAGCCGGACTAGCGGGAGAAATGAGCAGTTCTTC
CDR3 protein: CASSRTSGRNEQFF

V gene: TRBV5-4
J gene: TRBJ2-2
D gene: NA
clone size: NA
CDR3 DNA: TGTGCCAGCAGTCAACCGGGACAAGCAGCGAACACCGGGGAGCTGTTTTTT
CDR3 protein: CASSQPGQAANTGELFF

V gene: TRBV11-1
J gene: TRBJ2-7
D gene: TRBD2
clone size: NA
CDR3 DNA: TGTGCCAGCAGTTATAGCGGGAGGCTCTACGAGCAGTACTTC
CDR3 protein: CASSYSGRLYEQYF

V gene: TRBV7-2
J gene: TRBJ2-7
D gene: TRBD2
clone size: once
CDR3 DNA: TGTGCCAGCAGCTTAGAGACCGGGACTAACTTAGGGCGGGAGCAGTACTTC
CDR3 protein: CASSLETGTNLGREQYF

V gene: TRBV10-3
J gene: TRBJ2-1
D gene: TRBD1
clone size: NA
CDR3 DNA: TGTGCCATCAGCCGGGGACAGGGAGATGAGCAGTTCTTC
CDR3 protein: CAISRGQGDEQFF

V gene: TRBV6-6
J gene: TRBJ2-1
D gene: NA
clone size: once
CDR3 DNA: TGTGCCAGCAAGGGGGGGGGATACTACAATGAGCAGTTCTTC
CDR3 protein: CASKGGGYYNEQFF

V gene: TRBV27
J gene: TRBJ2-5
D gene: TRBD1
clone size: NA
CDR3 DNA: TGTGCCAACAGTTTATCCCCAGGGGGAATCCAAGAGACCCAGTACTTC
CDR3 protein: CANSLSPGGIQETQYF

V gene: TRBV29-1
J gene: TRBJ2-1
D gene: TRBD1
clone size: NA
CDR3 DNA: TGCAGCGTTAGGACAGGGTACAATGAGCAGTTCTTC
CDR3 protein: CSVRTGYNEQFF

V gene: TRBV27
J gene: TRBJ2-7
D gene: NA
clone size: NA
CDR3 DNA: TGTGCCAGCAGTTTAGGGCGAGACACAGGCGAGCAGTACTTC
CDR3 protein: CASSLGRDTGEQYF

V gene: TRBV4-2
J gene: TRBJ2-5
D gene: NA
clone size: NA
CDR3 DNA: TGTGCCAGCAGCCAAATCAGGGGTACACGGGAGACCCAGTACTTC
CDR3 protein: CASSQIRGTRETQYF

V gene: TRBV6-6
J gene: TRBJ1-2
D gene: NA
clone size: NA
CDR3 DNA: TGTGCCAGCAGCCTTAACACCCTTAACTATGGCTACACCTTC
CDR3 protein: CASSLNTLNYGYTF

V gene: TRBV19
J gene: TRBJ1-1
D gene: NA
clone size: NA
CDR3 DNA: TGTGCCAGTTCTTTTTCCAGGAACACTGAAGCTTTCTTT
CDR3 protein: CASSFSRNTEAFF

V gene: TRBV5-6
J gene: TRBJ2-5
D gene: TRBD1
clone size: NA
CDR3 DNA: TGTGCCAGCAGCTTACTTGTGACAGGGGGGCGGGAGACCCAGTACTTC
CDR3 protein: CASSLLVTGGRETQYF

V gene: TRBV6-1
J gene: TRBJ2-5
D gene: NA
clone size: NA
CDR3 DNA: TGTGCCAGCAGTGAACAGGTGGGGACCCAGTACTTC
CDR3 protein: CASSEQVGTQYF

V gene: TRBV28
J gene: TRBJ2-3
D gene: NA
clone size: NA
CDR3 DNA: TGTGCCAGCAGTTTAGAAAGGGTCACAGATACGCAGTATTTT
CDR3 protein: CASSLERVTDTQYF

V gene: TRBV5-4
J gene: TRBJ2-6
D gene: TRBD1
clone size: NA
CDR3 DNA: TGTGCCAGCAGCCCGGACAGGTCTGGGGCCAACGTCCTGACTTTC
CDR3 protein: CASSPDRSGANVLTF

V gene: TRBV9
J gene: TRBJ2-1
D gene: TRBD2
clone size: NA
CDR3 DNA: TGTGCCAGTTCTAGCGGCTCCTACAATGAGCAGTTCTTC
CDR3 protein: CASSSGSYNEQFF

V gene: TRBV11-3
J gene: TRBJ1-1
D gene: NA
clone size: once
CDR3 DNA: TGTGCCAGCAGCTTAGATTATCGGGGAGTCGACACTGAAGCTTTCTTT
CDR3 protein: CASSLDYRGVDTEAFF

V gene: TRBV4-2
J gene: TRBJ2-7
D gene: TRBD2
clone size: NA
CDR3 DNA: TGTGCCAGCAGCCAAGGCGGGAGGAGTACTACCTACGAGCAGTACTTC
CDR3 protein: CASSQGGRSTTYEQYF

V gene: TRBV15
J gene: TRBJ2-3
D gene: NA
clone size: NA
CDR3 DNA: TGTGCCACCAGCAGAAATAGCGGCAGCACAGATACGCAGTATTTT
CDR3 protein: CATSRNSGSTDTQYF

V gene: TRBV27
J gene: TRBJ2-1
D gene: NA
clone size: NA
CDR3 DNA: TGTGCCAGCAGTTTAAAGGGAGAGCATGAGCAGTTCTTC
CDR3 protein: CASSLKGEHEQFF